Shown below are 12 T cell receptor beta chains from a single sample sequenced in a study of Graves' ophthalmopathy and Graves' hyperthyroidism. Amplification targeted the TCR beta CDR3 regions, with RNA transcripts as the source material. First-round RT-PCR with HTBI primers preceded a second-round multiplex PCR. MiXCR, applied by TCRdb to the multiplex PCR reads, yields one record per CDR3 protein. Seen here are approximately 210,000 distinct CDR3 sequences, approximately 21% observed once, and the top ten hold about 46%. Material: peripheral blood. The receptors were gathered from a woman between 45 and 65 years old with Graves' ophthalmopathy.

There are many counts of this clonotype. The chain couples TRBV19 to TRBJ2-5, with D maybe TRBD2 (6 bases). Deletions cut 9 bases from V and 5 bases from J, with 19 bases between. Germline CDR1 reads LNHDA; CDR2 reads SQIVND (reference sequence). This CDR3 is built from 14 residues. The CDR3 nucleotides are TGTGCCAGCCGGGAGAGGGAAAGAGGGGAGACCCAGTACTTC. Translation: CASRERERGETQYF.

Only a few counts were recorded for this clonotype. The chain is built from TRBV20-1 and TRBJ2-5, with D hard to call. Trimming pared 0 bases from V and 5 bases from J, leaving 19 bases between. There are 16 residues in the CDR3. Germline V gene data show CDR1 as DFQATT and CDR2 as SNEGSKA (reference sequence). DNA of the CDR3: TGCAGTGCTAGAGATCTGAGGATCCAGAGTCTCGAGACCCAGTACTTC. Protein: CSARDLRIQSLETQYF.

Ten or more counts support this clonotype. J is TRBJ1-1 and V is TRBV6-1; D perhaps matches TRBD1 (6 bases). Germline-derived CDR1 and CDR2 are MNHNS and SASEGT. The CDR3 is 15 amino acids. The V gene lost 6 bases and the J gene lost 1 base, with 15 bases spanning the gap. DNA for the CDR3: TGTGCCAGCAGGAGGGGGTGGGAGGCGAACACTGAAGCTTTCTTT. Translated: CASRRGWEANTEAFF.

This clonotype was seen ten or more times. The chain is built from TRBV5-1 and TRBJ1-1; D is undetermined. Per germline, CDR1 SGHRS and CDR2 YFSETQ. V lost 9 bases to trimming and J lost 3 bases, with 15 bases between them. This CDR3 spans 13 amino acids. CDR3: CATSRTYDTEAFF. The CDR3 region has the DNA TGCGCCACCAGTCGTACTTACGACACTGAAGCTTTCTTT.

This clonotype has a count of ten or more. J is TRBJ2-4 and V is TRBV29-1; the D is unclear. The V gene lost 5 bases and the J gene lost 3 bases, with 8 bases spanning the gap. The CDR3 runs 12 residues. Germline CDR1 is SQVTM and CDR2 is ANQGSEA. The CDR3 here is CSVRFDKNIQYF. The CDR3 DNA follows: TGCAGCGTTCGATTTGACAAAAACATTCAGTACTTC.

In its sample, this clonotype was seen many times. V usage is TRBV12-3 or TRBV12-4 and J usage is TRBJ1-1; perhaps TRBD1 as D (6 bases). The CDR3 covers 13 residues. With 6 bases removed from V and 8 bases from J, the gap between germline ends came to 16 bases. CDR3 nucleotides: TGTGCCAGCAGAAAAGGGGGGGGAACCGAAGCTTTCTTT. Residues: CASRKGGGTEAFF.

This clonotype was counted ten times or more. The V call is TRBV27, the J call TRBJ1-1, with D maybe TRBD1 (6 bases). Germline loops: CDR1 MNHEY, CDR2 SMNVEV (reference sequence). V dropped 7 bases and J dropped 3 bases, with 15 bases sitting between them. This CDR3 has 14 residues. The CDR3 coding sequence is TGTGCCAGCACCAAAGACAGGCGGTACACTGAAGCTTTCTTT. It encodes CASTKDRRYTEAFF.

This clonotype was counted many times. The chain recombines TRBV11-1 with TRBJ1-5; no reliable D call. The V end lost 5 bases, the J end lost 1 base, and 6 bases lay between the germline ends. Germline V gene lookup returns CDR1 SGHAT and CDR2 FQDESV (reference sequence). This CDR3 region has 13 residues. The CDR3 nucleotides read TGTGCCAGCAGCATCGACAGCAATCAGCCCCAGCATTTT. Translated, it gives CASSIDSNQPQHF.

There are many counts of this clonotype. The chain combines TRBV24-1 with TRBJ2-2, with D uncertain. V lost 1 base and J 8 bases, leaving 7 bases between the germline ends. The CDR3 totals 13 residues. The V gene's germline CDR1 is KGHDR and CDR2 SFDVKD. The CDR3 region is CATSDLPLGELFF. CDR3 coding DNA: TGTGCCACCAGTGATTTACCCCTAGGGGAGCTGTTTTTT.

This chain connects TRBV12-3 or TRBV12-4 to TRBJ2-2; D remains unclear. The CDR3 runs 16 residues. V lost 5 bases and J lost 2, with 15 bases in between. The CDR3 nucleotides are TGTGCCAGCAGTGCCCGGGCCAGAGGCAACACCGGGGAGCTGTTTTTT. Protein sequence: CASSARARGNTGELFF.

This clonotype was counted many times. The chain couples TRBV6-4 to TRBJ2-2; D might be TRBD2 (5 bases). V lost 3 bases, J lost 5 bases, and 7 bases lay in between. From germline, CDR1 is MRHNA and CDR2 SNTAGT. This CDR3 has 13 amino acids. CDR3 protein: CASSDSETGELFF. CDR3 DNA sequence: TGTGCCAGCAGTGATAGCGAGACCGGGGAGCTGTTTTTT.

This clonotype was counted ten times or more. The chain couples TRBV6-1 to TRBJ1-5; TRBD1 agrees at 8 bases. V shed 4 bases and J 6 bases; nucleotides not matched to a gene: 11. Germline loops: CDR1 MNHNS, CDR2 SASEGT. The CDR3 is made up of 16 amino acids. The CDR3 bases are TGTGCCAGCAGTGGCACGTGGACAGGGCAGGGTCAGCCCCAGCATTTT. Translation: CASSGTWTGQGQPQHF.